This T cell receptor (beta chain) was identified in a study of shared clonotypes between healthy human individuals. Study information: Per donor, CD8 memory used one plate, CD8 naive used two, CD4 memory used three and CD4 naive used three. Study-wide points: Among donors, the sharing of clonotypes was expected to be influenced by sequencing depth.

Germline loops: CDR1 LGHNT, CDR2 FRNRAP. V lost 5 bases, J lost 1 base, and 6 bases lay in between. The CDR3 spans 12 residues. The authors divided CD4+ cells into CD45RA+ naive and CD45RA-negative memory subsets. A word on this clone: Its antigen remains unknown.

Some clones are missing from TCRdb's copy, which holds only in-frame ones; the method was immunoSEQ multiplex PCR. The table has about a million clones, about 74% seen once. This TCR derives from a man aged 18-30 years in good health. Sequencing input: memory CD4+ T cells sorted from blood. Subset noted: CD45RA-negative fraction. J is TRBJ2-7 and V is TRBV12-5; no clear D gene. The CDR3, as DNA: TGTGCTAGTGGTCCCAGTTCCTACGAGCAGTACTTC. This codes for CASGPSSYEQYF.